This is a list of T cell receptor beta chains from one sample in a study of human T cells and chemical hapten exposure. TCRdb re-derived calls from the 5' RACE reads in MiXCR, one entry per CDR3 protein. Of 110,000 or so distinct CDR3 sequences in the sample, roughly 18% were seen once. These receptors came from a human donor in good health. CDR3s include the opening cysteine and the closing phenylalanine or tryptophan. Fields, in order: CDR3 DNA, CDR3 protein, D gene, clone size, V gene, J gene. A D gene is named only where the DNA matches it firmly. The size entry is marked missing in some rows and otherwise reads once, few, many or a size class.

CDR3nt: TGTGCCAGCAGCTCCCGGACTTCCCCAGATACGCAGTATTTT
CDR3aa: CASSSRTSPDTQYF
d_gene: .
abundance: .
v_gene: TRBV7-2
j_gene: TRBJ2-3

CDR3nt: TGCGCCAGCACCACCGATAGATTATTGGGAAGTCCCCTCCACTTT
CDR3aa: CASTTDRLLGSPLHF
d_gene: .
abundance: .
v_gene: TRBV5-1
j_gene: TRBJ1-6

CDR3nt: TGTGCCAGCAGCTTCCCGGGGGGACAGGGGGCAACTGAAGCTTTCTTT
CDR3aa: CASSFPGGQGATEAFF
d_gene: TRBD1
abundance: few
v_gene: TRBV7-9
j_gene: TRBJ1-1

CDR3nt: TGTGCCAGCAGTTTTGGATACGAGGCCACTGAAGCTTTCTTT
CDR3aa: CASSFGYEATEAFF
d_gene: .
abundance: few
v_gene: TRBV27
j_gene: TRBJ1-1

CDR3nt: TGTGCCAGCAGCTTACAGGGCCCCTACGAGCAGTACTTC
CDR3aa: CASSLQGPYEQYF
d_gene: .
abundance: .
v_gene: TRBV7-9
j_gene: TRBJ2-7

CDR3nt: TGCAGTGCTAGGGGGCCAGCCACCTCTGAAGCTTTCTTT
CDR3aa: CSARGPATSEAFF
d_gene: .
abundance: few
v_gene: TRBV20-1
j_gene: TRBJ1-1

CDR3nt: TGTGCCAGCAGTCCTTTAGGGCTAGCGGATTTCTTC
CDR3aa: CASSPLGLADFF
d_gene: TRBD2
abundance: few
v_gene: TRBV28
j_gene: TRBJ2-1

CDR3nt: TGTGCCAGCAGTTTCCCGTTGGCCTCAACTAATGAAAAACTGTTTTTT
CDR3aa: CASSFPLASTNEKLFF
d_gene: .
abundance: .
v_gene: TRBV28
j_gene: TRBJ1-4

CDR3nt: TGTGCCAGCTCAAAGACAGCAACGAACACCGGGGAGCTGTTTTTT
CDR3aa: CASSKTATNTGELFF
d_gene: .
abundance: .
v_gene: TRBV18
j_gene: TRBJ2-2

CDR3nt: TGTGCCAGCAGCCTCCTCGGCCCCTTTGCCAGTGAGCAGTTCTTC
CDR3aa: CASSLLGPFASEQFF
d_gene: .
abundance: .
v_gene: TRBV3-1
j_gene: TRBJ2-1

CDR3nt: TGTGCCTGGAAAAATCCACAAGGGCTTTTTAATGAAAAACTGTTTTTT
CDR3aa: CAWKNPQGLFNEKLFF
d_gene: .
abundance: .
v_gene: TRBV30
j_gene: TRBJ1-4

CDR3nt: TGTGCCACCACTATACTGGGACTAGCGGGGTACGAGCAGTACTTC
CDR3aa: CATTILGLAGYEQYF
d_gene: TRBD2
abundance: .
v_gene: TRBV27
j_gene: TRBJ2-7